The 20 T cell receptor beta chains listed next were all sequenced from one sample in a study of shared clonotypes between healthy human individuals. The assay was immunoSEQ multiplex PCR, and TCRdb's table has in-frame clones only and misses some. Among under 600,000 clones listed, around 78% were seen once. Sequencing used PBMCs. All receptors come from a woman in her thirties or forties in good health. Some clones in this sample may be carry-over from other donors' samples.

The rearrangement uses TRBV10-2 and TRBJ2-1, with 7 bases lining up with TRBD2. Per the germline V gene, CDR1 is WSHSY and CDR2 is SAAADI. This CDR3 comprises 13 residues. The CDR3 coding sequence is TGCTCTACCCCTAGGGAGGGACTGTCAGAGCAGTTCTTC. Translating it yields CSTPREGLSEQFF.

CDR3 sequence: CASSANRANYGYTF. The CDR3 nucleotides are TGTGCCAGTAGTGCCAACAGGGCTAACTATGGCTACACCTTC. V gene TRBV19 combines with J gene TRBJ1-2, with D perhaps TRBD1 (6 bases). The CDR3 length is 14 residues. Germline CDR1 LNHDA, CDR2 SQIVND (reference sequence). Trimming left V 5 bases short and J 0 bases short, with 10 bases between.

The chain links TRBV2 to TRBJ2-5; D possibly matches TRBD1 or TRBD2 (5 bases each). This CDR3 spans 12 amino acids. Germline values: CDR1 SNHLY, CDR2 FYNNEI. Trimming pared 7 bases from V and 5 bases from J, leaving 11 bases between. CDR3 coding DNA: TGTGCCAGCAACCGGGACGAGGAGACCCAGTACTTC. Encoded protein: CASNRDEETQYF.

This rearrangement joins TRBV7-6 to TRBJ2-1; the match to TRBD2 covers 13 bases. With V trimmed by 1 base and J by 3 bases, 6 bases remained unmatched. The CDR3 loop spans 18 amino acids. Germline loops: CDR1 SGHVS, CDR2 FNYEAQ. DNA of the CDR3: TGTGCCAGCAGCTTAGAACTAGGACTAGCGGGAGACTACAATGAGCAGTTCTTC. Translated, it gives CASSLELGLAGDYNEQFF.

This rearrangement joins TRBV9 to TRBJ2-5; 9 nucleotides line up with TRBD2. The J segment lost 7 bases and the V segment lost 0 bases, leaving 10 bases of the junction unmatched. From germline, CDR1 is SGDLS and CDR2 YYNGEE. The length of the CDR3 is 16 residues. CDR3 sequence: CASSVGSAGGPGTQYF. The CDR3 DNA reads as TGTGCCAGCAGCGTAGGGTCCGCGGGAGGGCCCGGGACCCAGTACTTC.

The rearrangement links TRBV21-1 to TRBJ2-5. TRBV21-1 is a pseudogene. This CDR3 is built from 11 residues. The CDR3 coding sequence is TGTGCCAGCCTCCGGACGGAGACCCAGTACTTC. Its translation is CASLRTETQYF.

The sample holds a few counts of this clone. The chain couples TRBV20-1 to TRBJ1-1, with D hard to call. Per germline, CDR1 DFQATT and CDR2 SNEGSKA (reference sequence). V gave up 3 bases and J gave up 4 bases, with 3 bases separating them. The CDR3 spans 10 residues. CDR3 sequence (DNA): TGCAGTGCTAGGTTCACTGAAGCTTTCTTT. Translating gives CSARFTEAFF.

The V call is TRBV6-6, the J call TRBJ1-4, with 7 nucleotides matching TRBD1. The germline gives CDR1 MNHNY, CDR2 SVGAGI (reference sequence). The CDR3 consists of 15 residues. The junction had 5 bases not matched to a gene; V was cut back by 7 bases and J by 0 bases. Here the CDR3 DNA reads TGTGCCAGCAATGACAGGGCCGCAACTAATGAAAAACTGTTTTTT. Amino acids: CASNDRAATNEKLFF.

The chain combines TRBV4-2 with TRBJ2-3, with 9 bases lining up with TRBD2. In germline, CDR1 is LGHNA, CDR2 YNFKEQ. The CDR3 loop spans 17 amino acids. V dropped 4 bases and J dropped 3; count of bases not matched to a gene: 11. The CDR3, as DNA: TGTGCCAGCAGCCCCGACTGGTTAGCGGGAGCTACAGATACGCAGTATTTT. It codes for CASSPDWLAGATDTQYF.

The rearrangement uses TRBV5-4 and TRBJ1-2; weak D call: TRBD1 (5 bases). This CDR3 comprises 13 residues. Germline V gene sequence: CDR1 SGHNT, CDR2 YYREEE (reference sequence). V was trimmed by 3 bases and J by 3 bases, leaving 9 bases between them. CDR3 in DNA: TGTGCCAGCAGCTCTGACAGTCACTATGGCTACACCTTC. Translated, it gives CASSSDSHYGYTF. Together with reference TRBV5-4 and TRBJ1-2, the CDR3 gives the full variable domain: ETGVTQSPTHLIKTRGQQVTLRCSSQSGHNTVSWYQQALGQGPQFIFQYYREEENGRGNFPPRFSGLQFPNYSSELNVNALELDDSALYLCASSSDSHYGYTFGSGTRLTVV.

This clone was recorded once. The CDR3 nucleotides are TGTGCCAGCAGTGGTTTAGTTACCAACAATGAGCAGTTCTTC. Protein sequence: CASSGLVTNNEQFF. The chain has TRBV2 and TRBJ2-1; D not certain. The CDR3 sequence is 14 residues long. The V end lost 4 bases, the J end lost 5 bases, and 12 bases lay between the germline ends. From germline, CDR1 is SNHLY and CDR2 FYNNEI.

The CDR3 region has the DNA TGCGCCAGCAGCCCGGACAGGGCTAATGAGCAGTTCTTC. Translating it yields CASSPDRANEQFF. The chain employs TRBV5-1 and TRBJ2-1, with 8 bases identical to TRBD1. Germline V lookup: CDR1 SGHRS, CDR2 YFSETQ. The CDR3 is made up of 13 amino acids. The V segment lost 4 bases and the J segment 7 bases; nucleotides outside the gene matches: 4.

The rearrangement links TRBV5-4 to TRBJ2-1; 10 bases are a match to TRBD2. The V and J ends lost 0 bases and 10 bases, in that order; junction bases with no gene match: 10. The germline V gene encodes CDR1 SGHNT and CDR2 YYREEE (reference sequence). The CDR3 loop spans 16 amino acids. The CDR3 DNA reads TGTGCCAGCAGCTTGGATGGGCTAGCGGGAGTTGTGGAGCAGTTCTTC. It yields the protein CASSLDGLAGVVEQFF.

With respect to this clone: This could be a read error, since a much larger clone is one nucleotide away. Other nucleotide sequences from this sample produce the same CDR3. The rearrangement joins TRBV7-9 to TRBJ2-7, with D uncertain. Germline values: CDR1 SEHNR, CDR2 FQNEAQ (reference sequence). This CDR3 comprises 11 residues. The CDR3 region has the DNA TGTGCCAGCAGCCCCTACGACGAGCAGTACTTT. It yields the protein CASSPYDEQYF.

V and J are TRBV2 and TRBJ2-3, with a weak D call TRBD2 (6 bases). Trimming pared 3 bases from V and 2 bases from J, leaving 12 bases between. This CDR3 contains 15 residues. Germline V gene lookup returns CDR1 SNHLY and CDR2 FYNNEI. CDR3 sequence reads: CASSELARFTDTQYF. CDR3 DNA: TGTGCCAGCAGTGAGCTAGCGCGATTCACAGATACGCAGTATTTT.

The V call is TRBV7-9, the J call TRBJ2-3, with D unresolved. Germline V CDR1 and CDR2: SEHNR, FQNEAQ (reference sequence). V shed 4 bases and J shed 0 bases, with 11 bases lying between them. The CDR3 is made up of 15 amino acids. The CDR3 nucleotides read TGTGCCAGCAGCTCAATATGGGCTAGCACAGATACGCAGTATTTT. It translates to CASSSIWASTDTQYF.

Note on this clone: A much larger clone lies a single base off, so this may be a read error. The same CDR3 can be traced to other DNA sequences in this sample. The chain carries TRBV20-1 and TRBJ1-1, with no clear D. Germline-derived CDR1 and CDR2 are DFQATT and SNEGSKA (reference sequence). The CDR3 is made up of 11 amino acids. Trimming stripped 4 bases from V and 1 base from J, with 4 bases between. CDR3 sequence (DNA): TGCAGTGCTAATGGGAACACTGAAGCTTTCTTT. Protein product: CSANGNTEAFF.

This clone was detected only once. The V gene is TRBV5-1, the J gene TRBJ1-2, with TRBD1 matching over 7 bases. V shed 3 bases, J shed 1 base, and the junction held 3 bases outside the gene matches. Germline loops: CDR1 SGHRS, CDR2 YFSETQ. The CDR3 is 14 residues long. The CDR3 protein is CASSSTGNNYGYTF. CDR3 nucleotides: TGCGCCAGCAGCTCGACAGGGAATAACTATGGCTACACCTTC.

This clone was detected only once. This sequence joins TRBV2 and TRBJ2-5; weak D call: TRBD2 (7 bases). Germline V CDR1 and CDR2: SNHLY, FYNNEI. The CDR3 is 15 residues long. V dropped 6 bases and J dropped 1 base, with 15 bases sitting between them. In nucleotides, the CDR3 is TGTGCCAGCAGCCTAGAGGGGGGGTCCCAAGAGACCCAGTACTTC. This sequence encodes CASSLEGGSQETQYF.

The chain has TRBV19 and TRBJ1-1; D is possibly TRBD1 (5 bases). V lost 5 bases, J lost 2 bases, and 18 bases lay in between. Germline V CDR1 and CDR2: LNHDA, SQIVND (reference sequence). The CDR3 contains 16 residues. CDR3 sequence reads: CASSPHPDSLNTEAFF. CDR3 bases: TGTGCCAGTAGTCCTCACCCCGACAGCCTAAACACTGAAGCTTTCTTT.